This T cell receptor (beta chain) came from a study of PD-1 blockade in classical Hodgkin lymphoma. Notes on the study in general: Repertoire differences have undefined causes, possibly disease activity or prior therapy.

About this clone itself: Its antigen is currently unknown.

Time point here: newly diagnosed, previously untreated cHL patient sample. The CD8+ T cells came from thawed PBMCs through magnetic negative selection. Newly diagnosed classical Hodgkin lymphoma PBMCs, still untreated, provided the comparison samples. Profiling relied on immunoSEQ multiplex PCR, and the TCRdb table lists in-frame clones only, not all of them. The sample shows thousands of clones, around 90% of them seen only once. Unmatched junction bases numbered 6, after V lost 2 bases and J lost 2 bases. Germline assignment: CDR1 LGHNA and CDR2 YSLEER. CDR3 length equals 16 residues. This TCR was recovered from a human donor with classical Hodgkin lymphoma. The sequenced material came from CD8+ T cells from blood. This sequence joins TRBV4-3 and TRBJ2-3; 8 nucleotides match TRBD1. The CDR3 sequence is CASSQLTGEPTDTQYF. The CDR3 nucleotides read TGCGCCAGCAGCCAATTGACAGGGGAACCCACAGATACGCAGTATTTT.